This TCR beta chain is from a study of blood T cells in healthy people across ages. The authors ran a second PCR of 7 to 11 cycles using a sample-barcoded 5' primer and a J-beta primer mix. TCRdb re-derived calls from the 5' RACE reads in MiXCR, one entry per CDR3 protein. The sample holds 600,000 to 1,000,000 distinct CDR3 sequences, 25% seen once. V lost 3 bases and J 2 bases, leaving 17 bases between the germline ends. Germline lookup yields CDR1 SGDLS and CDR2 YYNGEE. This CDR3 spans 16 amino acids. This clonotype has a handful of counts. These data were also filed under a second study, of T cells of mothers and their children. That source notes: Similar thymic selection effects on TCR recombination output appear in pairs, both related and unrelated. There were no persistent microchimeric T cell clones detected.

The material sequenced was blood. This chain connects TRBV9 to TRBJ2-5; D call uncertain. This receptor was taken from a boy between 5 and 17 years old in good health. The CDR3 DNA follows: TGTGCCAGCAGCGCCCCTATAGCTGGGCGGCAAGAGACCCAGTACTTC. Its translation: CASSAPIAGRQETQYF. Full variable domain (remainder filled in from reference TRBV9 and TRBJ2-5): DSGVTQTPKHLITATGQRVTLRCSPRSGDLSVYWYQQSLDQGLQFLIQYYNGEERAKGNILERFSAQQFPDLHSELNLSSLELGDSALYFCASSAPIAGRQETQYFGPGTRLLVL.